A selection of T cell receptor beta chains follows, all from one sample in a study of monozygotic twins with inflammatory bowel disease. Reanalyzing the 5' RACE reads, TCRdb keeps one entry per CDR3 protein, without DNA. The listing contains nearly 450,000 distinct CDR3 sequences. The sequenced sample consisted of blood. The receptors stem from a human donor with ulcerative colitis or Crohn's disease, or a healthy co-twin of an affected twin (not recorded which). Both conserved end residues are part of each CDR3. Fields, in order: CDR3 protein, CDR3 length, V gene, J gene.

CASSYSRSAGGTQYF	15	TRBV6-5	TRBJ2-5
CASSRTSGDLAKNIQYF	17	TRBV7-2	TRBJ2-4
CASSLRTSGSLTQYF	15	TRBV7-2	TRBJ2-3
CASSFASNTEAFF	13	TRBV27	TRBJ1-1
CASSLRGQSETQYF	14	TRBV7-2	TRBJ2-5
CASISGAGGAYNEQFF	16	TRBV6-2/TRBV6-3	TRBJ2-1
CASSLPGIQETQYF	14	TRBV5-1	TRBJ2-5
CASSLWAEKNTEAFF	15	TRBV27	TRBJ1-1
CASRKGAANTGELFF	15	TRBV6-1	TRBJ2-2
CASSDRTGGQNSPLHF	16	TRBV5-4	TRBJ1-6
CSARDDYTDTQYF	13	TRBV20-1	TRBJ2-3
CASSSSRGATDTQYF	15	TRBV19	TRBJ2-3
CASSQVGDNQPQHF	14	TRBV4-2	TRBJ1-5
CASSSAGTAETQYF	14	TRBV7-2	TRBJ2-5
CASSQDVRGRSSYEQYF	17	TRBV4-3	TRBJ2-7
CASSESIRRQETQYF	15	TRBV10-2	TRBJ2-5
CASSLGRVGDTQYF	14	TRBV7-9	TRBJ2-3
CASTRDRRYNEQFF	14	TRBV7-2	TRBJ2-1
CASSLTGGSGEAFF	14	TRBV5-4	TRBJ1-1
CASSLFSESRGELFF	15	TRBV5-1	TRBJ2-2
CASSQEEGENQPQHF	15	TRBV4-2	TRBJ1-5
CAISNPGQGAEGYTF	15	TRBV10-3	TRBJ1-2
CASSLGDRDLTGELFF	16	TRBV5-1	TRBJ2-2
CASSIPSGGAYNEQFF	16	TRBV19	TRBJ2-1
CASNPGTAREQFF	13	TRBV6-6	TRBJ2-1
CASSFRGHEQYF	12	TRBV5-1	TRBJ2-7
CASSSGAGQGSHEQYF	16	TRBV12-3/TRBV12-4	TRBJ2-7
CASTGASRPNQPQHF	15	TRBV6-2/TRBV6-3	TRBJ1-5
CASSLFSSADTQYF	14	TRBV12-3/TRBV12-4	TRBJ2-3
CSASPGPGGGKLFF	14	TRBV20-1	TRBJ1-4
CASIWNTEAFF	11	TRBV6-1	TRBJ1-1
CACYRVTHTGELFF	14	TRBV30	TRBJ2-2
CASSFIGQGAGVHTEAFF	18	TRBV5-1	TRBJ1-1
CSASMARGLASSYNEQFF	18	TRBV20-1	TRBJ2-1
CASSFPDKRQPQHF	14	TRBV12-3/TRBV12-4	TRBJ1-5
CASSFDVQGFGANVLTF	17	TRBV7-9	TRBJ2-6
CASSFGQTNTEAFF	14	TRBV11-2	TRBJ1-1
CASGSDRVIANYGYTF	16	TRBV12-5	TRBJ1-2
CASRHGAEGNYGYTF	15	TRBV7-9	TRBJ1-2
CASRTTGNYGYTF	13	TRBV7-2	TRBJ1-2
CASSDNPDRKETQYF	15	TRBV6-1	TRBJ2-5
CAISDYPVEQFF	12	TRBV10-3	TRBJ2-1
CASSLASGLALETQYF	16	TRBV7-2	TRBJ2-5
CSAKNRDRGLNGYTF	15	TRBV20-1	TRBJ1-2
CASGFQLTETNTEAFF	16	TRBV12-5	TRBJ1-1
CASSLGPRYEQYF	13	TRBV5-1	TRBJ2-7